This T cell receptor (beta chain) stems from a study of cytomegalovirus exposure and HLA in healthy donors. The wider study: Samples from HLA-typed donors yielded about 86 million unique TCRs in an early data release.

With respect to this clone: The antigen is unknown. Sequence at one end of the junction differs from germline and may be a read error.

Points from the study as a whole: Despite most TCR sequences being rare, some public TCRs occurred in many donors.

PCR amplification relied on 60 Vbeta primers (plus 13 Jbeta primers). Only in-frame clones appear in the TCRdb table, and some are missing; sequencing was by immunoSEQ multiplex PCR. The table lists 110,000 to 150,000 clones, around 86% of them singletons. This CDR3 contains 11 residues. Germline loops: CDR1 MDHEN, CDR2 SYDVKM. The chain employs TRBV28 and TRBJ2-7; D may be TRBD1 (6 bases). Specimen: PBMCs. The sequence derives from a female donor in good health and CMV-seronegative. Here the CDR3 reads CASSLADRPIF. CDR3 DNA: TGTGCCAGCAGTTTAGCCGACAGGCCTATCTTC.